This TCR beta chain derives from a study of T-cell memory formation after mild COVID-19. Study background: TCR clusters were largely donor specific.

Broader study findings: Memory sampled before infection contained some responding clones, suggesting cross-reactive memory joined. Among clones contracting day 15 to 85, CD4/CD8 was balanced, whereas later expanders leaned CD4+.

This clonotype has only a few counts. Antigen specificity is unknown. After 5'RACE with constant-segment primers, TCR alpha and TCR beta cDNA libraries carrying sample barcodes and UMIs were obtained. TCRdb re-derived calls from the 5' RACE reads in MiXCR, one entry per CDR3 protein. The sample records about 190,000 distinct CDR3 sequences, 10% being singletons. CDR3 length: 14 residues. The trim removed 4 bases at V and 4 bases at J, leaving 4 bases unmatched. The germline CDR1 and CDR2 sequences are SGHDT and YYEEEE. The TCR comes from a man in his late teens or twenties who had mild COVID-19 (a few samples of this study predate the infection). Cell type and time point are not known. Sequenced input: PBMCs or a T cell subset sorted from them (not recorded which). The chain links TRBV5-6 to TRBJ2-3; the match to TRBD2 covers 9 bases. The CDR3 DNA sequence: TGTGCCAGCAGCCCAGCGGGGGGCCCAGATACGCAGTATTTT. This codes for CASSPAGGPDTQYF.